Below, one T cell receptor beta chain is given with its context. Repertoires were generated with immunoSEQ multiplex PCR, while TCRdb's copy carries only in-frame clones and drops some. The data contain more than 200,000 clones, 70% of them singletons. The sample belongs to a study of cytotoxic CD8 clonotypes in ibrutinib-treated CLL. The sequence derives from a human donor with chronic lymphocytic leukemia. This sample comprised PBMCs, obtained after 24 months of ibrutinib treatment.

In DNA, the CDR3 is TGCGCCAGCAGAGTTAAACCCAAAGGAGGAAGTCGAAGCTCCTACGAGCAGTACTTC. This gives the protein CASRVKPKGGSRSSYEQYF. The chain has TRBV10-1 and TRBJ2-7; D might be TRBD2 (5 bases). The ends were cut back, 6 bases at V and 0 bases at J, with 27 bases in the middle. The CDR3 totals 19 residues. Per the germline V gene, CDR1 is WNHNN and CDR2 is SYGVQD (reference sequence).